These T cell receptor beta chains were read from a single sample in a study of T cell responses to AZD1222 COVID-19 vaccine. TCRdb's copy holds only in-frame clones and misses some; the assay was immunoSEQ multiplex PCR. The sample carries 130,000 or so clones, around 90% recorded once. This specimen consisted of peripheral blood, obtained 28 days after the second dose of the MenACWY control vaccine. The receptor set was obtained from an adult who received the MenACWY meningococcal vaccine as a control. Each CDR3 is given with its conserved first and last residue. D genes are given only for firm matches. Rows may omit the clone size; those that give it use once, few, many or a size class.

v_call: TRBV19
clone_size: .
d_call: TRBD2
j_call: TRBJ2-1
cdr3_nt: TGTGCCACCCGAGGCTCTAGCGGGGTCCGTGGTGAGCAGTTCTTC
cdr3_aa: CATRGSSGVRGEQFF

v_call: TRBV9
clone_size: .
d_call: TRBD1
j_call: TRBJ2-1
cdr3_nt: TGTGCCAGCAGCCCCCACGGGACAGGGATGGCCTACAATGAGCAGTTCTTC
cdr3_aa: CASSPHGTGMAYNEQFF

v_call: TRBV7-7
clone_size: .
d_call: TRBD2
j_call: TRBJ2-5
cdr3_nt: TGTGCCAGCACGCTACCCCTAGCGGGGGGGCTAATAGAGACCCAGTACTTC
cdr3_aa: CASTLPLAGGLIETQYF

v_call: TRBV2
clone_size: once
d_call: .
j_call: TRBJ1-2
cdr3_nt: TGTGCCAGCAGTGAAGGAAGGGGCGGCTATGGCTACACCTTC
cdr3_aa: CASSEGRGGYGYTF

v_call: TRBV7-9
clone_size: once
d_call: TRBD1
j_call: TRBJ1-4
cdr3_nt: TGTGCCAGCAGCACCGGACAGGGGGCTACTAATGAAAAACTGTTTTTT
cdr3_aa: CASSTGQGATNEKLFF

v_call: TRBV11-2
clone_size: .
d_call: .
j_call: TRBJ1-2
cdr3_nt: TGTGCCAGCAGCCCAGACCTGGGATATGGCTACACCTTC
cdr3_aa: CASSPDLGYGYTF

v_call: TRBV6-5
clone_size: .
d_call: .
j_call: TRBJ1-4
cdr3_nt: TGTGCCAGCAGTTACTCTAGGGCGGTAATGGAAAAACTGTTTTTT
cdr3_aa: CASSYSRAVMEKLFF

v_call: TRBV2
clone_size: .
d_call: .
j_call: TRBJ1-3
cdr3_nt: TGTGCCAGCGTGCTTAGTTCTGGAAACACCATATATTTT
cdr3_aa: CASVLSSGNTIYF

v_call: TRBV7-7
clone_size: .
d_call: .
j_call: TRBJ2-5
cdr3_nt: TGTGCCAGCAGCTTAAGGACTAAAACCGAACAAGAGACCCAGTACTTC
cdr3_aa: CASSLRTKTEQETQYF

v_call: TRBV7-2
clone_size: .
d_call: .
j_call: TRBJ2-7
cdr3_nt: TGTGCCAGCAGCTTAAGGCGGGATGTCTTCTGGGAGCAGTACTTC
cdr3_aa: CASSLRRDVFWEQYF

v_call: TRBV19
clone_size: .
d_call: TRBD1
j_call: TRBJ2-2
cdr3_nt: TGTGCCAGTAGTCCACAGGGGGCTAAGAACACCGGGGAGCTGTTTTTT
cdr3_aa: CASSPQGAKNTGELFF

v_call: TRBV27
clone_size: .
d_call: .
j_call: TRBJ1-1
cdr3_nt: TGTGCCAGCAGTGCCCAGGGGTGGGGGAACACTGAAGCTTTCTTT
cdr3_aa: CASSAQGWGNTEAFF

v_call: TRBV2
clone_size: .
d_call: TRBD1
j_call: TRBJ2-3
cdr3_nt: TGTGCCAGCAGTGCGGGACAGCCCACAGATACGCAGTATTTT
cdr3_aa: CASSAGQPTDTQYF

v_call: TRBV3-1/TRBV3-2
clone_size: .
d_call: .
j_call: TRBJ2-3
cdr3_nt: TGTGCCAGCAGCCAAGTGAAGGGTACGGCAGATACGCAGTATTTT
cdr3_aa: CASSQVKGTADTQYF

v_call: TRBV2
clone_size: .
d_call: .
j_call: TRBJ1-1
cdr3_nt: TGTGCCAGCAGGATTGACAGGAGGAACACTGAAGCTTTCTTT
cdr3_aa: CASRIDRRNTEAFF

v_call: TRBV5-1
clone_size: .
d_call: TRBD2
j_call: TRBJ2-1
cdr3_nt: TGCGCCAGCAGCTTGGAGCGGGCGGGGGATGAGCAGTTCTTC
cdr3_aa: CASSLERAGDEQFF

v_call: TRBV6-2/TRBV6-3
clone_size: .
d_call: TRBD1
j_call: TRBJ2-5
cdr3_nt: TGTGCCAGCAGTTACCAGGACAGGTGGGCCCAGTACTTC
cdr3_aa: CASSYQDRWAQYF

v_call: TRBV7-2
clone_size: .
d_call: TRBD2
j_call: TRBJ2-7
cdr3_nt: TGTGCCAGCAGCTTAGCTACGGGAGGTGGGTTCGAGCAGTACTTC
cdr3_aa: CASSLATGGGFEQYF

v_call: TRBV4-3
clone_size: .
d_call: .
j_call: TRBJ2-2
cdr3_nt: TGCGCCAGCAGCCGTGGGACGAACACCGGGGAGCTGTTTTTT
cdr3_aa: CASSRGTNTGELFF

v_call: TRBV5-6
clone_size: once
d_call: .
j_call: TRBJ2-1
cdr3_nt: TGTGCCAGCAGCGGGGGACCGCTCTACTCCTACAATGAGCAGTTCTTC
cdr3_aa: CASSGGPLYSYNEQFF

v_call: TRBV28
clone_size: .
d_call: TRBD1
j_call: TRBJ2-2
cdr3_nt: TGTGCCAGCAGCCTGACAGGGGGGGCCGGGGAGCTGTTTTTT
cdr3_aa: CASSLTGGAGELFF

v_call: TRBV28
clone_size: .
d_call: .
j_call: TRBJ1-2
cdr3_nt: TGTGCCAGCAGTTTATTGAGCTTGGGCTACACCTTC
cdr3_aa: CASSLLSLGYTF

v_call: TRBV27
clone_size: .
d_call: .
j_call: TRBJ1-2
cdr3_nt: TGTGCCAGCAGCCGGGACTATTACTATGGCTACACCTTC
cdr3_aa: CASSRDYYYGYTF

v_call: TRBV7-9
clone_size: .
d_call: .
j_call: TRBJ1-3
cdr3_nt: TGTGCCAGCAGCCCCCCCTATACCCGGGGAAAGGACGGAAACACCATATATTTT
cdr3_aa: CASSPPYTRGKDGNTIYF

v_call: TRBV6-2/TRBV6-3
clone_size: .
d_call: TRBD1
j_call: TRBJ1-1
cdr3_nt: TGTGCCAGCAGTGGACCTGGACAGGGGGCTGGTGAAGCTTTCTTT
cdr3_aa: CASSGPGQGAGEAFF

v_call: TRBV4-3
clone_size: once
d_call: .
j_call: TRBJ2-1
cdr3_nt: TGCGCCAGCAGCCTAGGGGTGGGAGGCTCCTACAATGAGCAGTTCTTC
cdr3_aa: CASSLGVGGSYNEQFF

v_call: TRBV3-1/TRBV3-2
clone_size: .
d_call: .
j_call: TRBJ2-1
cdr3_nt: TGTGCCAGCAGCCAAGATGGGCTGGACAATGAGCAGTTCTTC
cdr3_aa: CASSQDGLDNEQFF

v_call: TRBV12-3/TRBV12-4
clone_size: .
d_call: .
j_call: TRBJ1-1
cdr3_nt: TGTGCCAGCAGCCCCCCCGGGCCCGTCCTCGCTTTCTTT
cdr3_aa: CASSPPGPVLAFF